Listed below are T cell receptor beta chains from one sample, sequenced in a study of response to subunit inactivated influenza vaccine. TCRdb re-called the RT-PCR reads through MiXCR, storing one row per CDR3 protein. The sample lists over 750,000 distinct CDR3 sequences, around 21% occurring once. The sequenced sample was PBMCs from blood, obtained 4 to 6 days after vaccination. These receptors all stem from a middle-aged man who received an inactivated influenza vaccine. Both conserved end residues are part of each CDR3. The D gene is left open where the match is weak. Expanded clones are given a class, and other clones once, few, many or no size at all.

TRBV6-1	NA	NA	TRBJ2-4	CASRTSSGAKNIQYF	TGTGCCAGCAGGACCTCCTCGGGAGCCAAAAACATTCAGTACTTC
TRBV28	NA	NA	TRBJ2-3	CASRGEPAIADTQYF	TGTGCCAGCAGGGGAGAACCAGCGATAGCAGATACGCAGTATTTT
TRBV6-6	NA	NA	TRBJ1-2	CASSRGLSGGYTF	TGTGCCAGCAGTCGGGGCCTTTCGGGCGGCTACACCTTC
TRBV5-5	NA	NA	TRBJ1-2	CASSLASGRGYTF	TGTGCCAGCAGCTTGGCGTCGGGCAGGGGCTACACCTTC
TRBV12-3/TRBV12-4	many	NA	TRBJ2-7	CASSSDLRGLTYEQYF	TGTGCCAGCAGTTCGGATTTACGGGGTTTAACCTACGAGCAGTACTTC
TRBV29-1	many	NA	TRBJ2-1	CSVRESYDNEQFF	TGCAGCGTAAGGGAGTCCTACGACAATGAGCAGTTCTTC
TRBV24-1	few	TRBD1	TRBJ2-1	CATSEPGQGSDEQFF	TGTGCCACCAGTGAGCCGGGACAGGGGAGCGATGAGCAGTTCTTC
TRBV20-1	few	TRBD1	TRBJ2-1	CSAWGPQGVEQFF	TGCAGTGCTTGGGGCCCCCAGGGGGTTGAGCAGTTCTTC
TRBV10-3	NA	NA	TRBJ2-3	CAISENPRRNTDTQYF	TGTGCCATCAGTGAAAACCCACGTCGTAACACAGATACGCAGTATTTT
TRBV6-1	NA	NA	TRBJ2-1	CASSEVRRAVRNEQFF	TGTGCCAGCAGTGAAGTAAGACGGGCAGTCCGAAATGAGCAGTTCTTC
TRBV6-2/TRBV6-3	NA	TRBD2	TRBJ2-7	CASSFPSGRYEQYF	TGTGCCAGCAGTTTTCCTAGCGGGAGGTACGAGCAGTACTTC
TRBV11-2	few	TRBD1	TRBJ2-7	CASSSERGPVYEQYF	TGTGCCAGCAGCTCCGAGAGGGGGCCTGTATACGAGCAGTACTTC